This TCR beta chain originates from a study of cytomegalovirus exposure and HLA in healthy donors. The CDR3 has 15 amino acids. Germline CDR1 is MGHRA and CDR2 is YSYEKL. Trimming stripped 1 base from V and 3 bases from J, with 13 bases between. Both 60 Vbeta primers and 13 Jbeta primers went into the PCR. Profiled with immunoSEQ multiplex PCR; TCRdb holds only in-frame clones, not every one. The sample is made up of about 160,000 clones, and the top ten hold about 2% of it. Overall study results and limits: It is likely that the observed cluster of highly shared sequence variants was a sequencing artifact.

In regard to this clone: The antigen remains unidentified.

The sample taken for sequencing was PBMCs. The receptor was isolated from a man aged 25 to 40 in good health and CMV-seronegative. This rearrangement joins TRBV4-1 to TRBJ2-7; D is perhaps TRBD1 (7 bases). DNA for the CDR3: TGCGCCAGCAGCCAAGCCAGGGGGGCTCGCTACGAGCAGTACTTC. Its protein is CASSQARGARYEQYF.